These T cell receptor beta chains were read from a single sample in a study of cytomegalovirus exposure and HLA in healthy donors. Sequenced by immunoSEQ multiplex PCR; TCRdb stores in-frame clones only, minus some. Reported are approximately 100,000 clones; the ten largest clones contain 0.55% to 0.65%. The sample consisted of PBMCs. These receptors were obtained from a man aged 50 to 60 in good health and CMV-seronegative. CDR3s include the opening cysteine and the closing phenylalanine or tryptophan. D genes are given only for firm matches.

>TRBJ2-3|TRBV18|.
TGTGCCAGCTCACCACGGGCTAGCACAGATACGCAGTATTTT
CASSPRASTDTQYF
>TRBJ2-1|TRBV29-1|TRBD2
TGCAGCGTTGAAGACATAGCGGGAGCTGCCGATGAGCAGTTCTTC
CSVEDIAGAADEQFF
>TRBJ2-1|TRBV2|TRBD2
TGTGCCAGCAGTGACCAGCGGGGGGGATATGAGCAGTTCTTC
CASSDQRGGYEQFF
>TRBJ2-5|TRBV19|TRBD2
TGTGCCAGTAGTAATCGCGGGGGGAAAGAGACCCAGTACTTC
CASSNRGGKETQYF
>TRBJ2-2|TRBV23-1|TRBD1
TGCGCCAGCAGTGCTGTCCCGATTCCGGGACAGGGCAACTTGCGGCTGTTTTTT
CASSAVPIPGQGNLRLFF
>TRBJ2-1|TRBV5-4|TRBD1
TGTGCCAGCAGCCCTGGGGGACAGGACGTCTATGAGTTCTTC
CASSPGGQDVYEFF
>TRBJ1-1|TRBV30|.
TGTGCCTGTGAGAGGAACACTGAAGCTTTCTTT
CACERNTEAFF
>TRBJ2-3|TRBV6-1|TRBD2
TGTGCCAGCAGCCGACTAGCAGTAGTACCAGATACGCAGTATTTT
CASSRLAVVPDTQYF
>TRBJ2-2|TRBV9|.
TGTGCCAGCAGCGGATCTCTAGCGAACACCGGGGAGCTGTTTTTT
CASSGSLANTGELFF
>TRBJ2-1|TRBV7-6|TRBD2
TGTGCCAGCAGCTGGAGCGGGGGGCTCAATGAGCAGTTCTTC
CASSWSGGLNEQFF
>TRBJ2-1|TRBV12-5|.
TGTGCTAGTGGTTTGGGGGACATGATAAATGAGCAGTTCTTC
CASGLGDMINEQFF
>TRBJ2-5|TRBV18|TRBD1
TGTGCCAGCTCACAAGACAAAACAGGGGGACCGCAAGTCATGGGCCAGTACTTC
CASSQDKTGGPQVMGQYF
>TRBJ2-3|TRBV4-1|TRBD2
TGCGCCAGCAGCCAGAGCGGGGGGACAGATACGCAGTATTTT
CASSQSGGTDTQYF
>TRBJ1-2|TRBV9|TRBD1
TGTGCCAGCAGCGGAGGACAGGGGTCGGGTGGCTACACCTTC
CASSGGQGSGGYTF
>TRBJ2-7|TRBV11-3|.
TGTGCCAGCGGCAGGGGCACTACCGAGCAGTACTTC
CASGRGTTEQYF
>TRBJ2-5|TRBV5-5|TRBD2
TGTGCCAGCAGCTTGTTCTCGCGGGGGGACCAAGAGACCCAGTACTTC
CASSLFSRGDQETQYF
>TRBJ2-5|TRBV7-2|TRBD1
TGTGCCAGCAGCCCCTCCCGACGCTCCAGGGGGAGAGAGACCCAGTACTTC
CASSPSRRSRGRETQYF
>TRBJ2-4|TRBV6-6|TRBD1
TGTGCCAGCAGTACCCCCCTCGGGACAGGAATGAATCAGTACTTC
CASSTPLGTGMNQYF
>TRBJ2-1|TRBV4-3|.
TGCGCCAGCAGCCAACTGGTGAGCTCCTACAATGAGCAGTTCTTC
CASSQLVSSYNEQFF
>TRBJ2-7|TRBV7-9|TRBD2
TGTGCCAGCGGACTAGCGGGAACCTACGAGCAGTACTTC
CASGLAGTYEQYF
>TRBJ1-1|TRBV2|.
TGTGCCAGCACCGAGAGGGGGATCACTGAAGCTTTCTTT
CASTERGITEAFF
>TRBJ1-2|TRBV6-5|TRBD1
TGTGCCAGCAGTCCCAGGGGGCGCGGATTCTATGGCTACACCTTC
CASSPRGRGFYGYTF
>TRBJ1-1|TRBV7-2|TRBD1
TGTGCCAGCAGCCTGTGGACAGGGATGAACACTGAAGCTTTCTTT
CASSLWTGMNTEAFF
>TRBJ2-7|TRBV5-6|TRBD1
TGTGCCAGCAGCTTGTGGCAGGGGGTCGAGCAGTACTTC
CASSLWQGVEQYF
>TRBJ2-1|TRBV6-5|TRBD2
TGTGCCAGCAGTTACTCTGGACTAGCGGGGGGGAATGAGCAGTTCTTC
CASSYSGLAGGNEQFF
>TRBJ1-2|TRBV29-1|.
TGCAGCGTTGTTTTTACAGGAAACTATGGCTACACCTTC
CSVVFTGNYGYTF
>TRBJ2-2|TRBV28|TRBD2
TGTGCCAGCAATAGCGGGAAAGAAGGTGGCACCGGGGAGCTGTTTTTT
CASNSGKEGGTGELFF
>TRBJ1-1|TRBV5-1|.
TGCGCCAGCAGCTTGTTGGGGGGGCGGAACACTGAAGCTTTCTTT
CASSLLGGRNTEAFF
>TRBJ1-3|TRBV4-2|.
TGTGCCAGCAGCCAAGAGTATTACTCTGGAAACACCATATATTTT
CASSQEYYSGNTIYF
>TRBJ2-5|TRBV15|.
TGTGCCACCAGCAGAGATTACTCCCAAGAGACCCAGTACTTC
CATSRDYSQETQYF
>TRBJ2-4|TRBV23-1|.
TGCGCCAGCAGTCAACATGAGTCTACAGGGTTCGGGAACATTCAGTACTTC
CASSQHESTGFGNIQYF
>TRBJ1-3|TRBV13|.
TGTGCCAGCAGCTCTCAGGGGAGTAGAAACACCATATATTTT
CASSSQGSRNTIYF
>TRBJ2-7|TRBV9|TRBD1
TGTGCCAGCAACCAGGCAGGGGGCCATCACGAGCAGTACTTC
CASNQAGGHHEQYF
>TRBJ2-5|TRBV5-1|.
TGCGCCAGCAGCTTGGAGGGGGGGGCGCAAGAGACCCAGTACTTC
CASSLEGGAQETQYF
>TRBJ1-2|TRBV12-5|.
TGTGCTAGTACCCCCGTTGGGGCTCCCTATGGCTACACCTTC
CASTPVGAPYGYTF
>TRBJ1-2|TRBV10-2|.
TGCGCCAGCAGCACCTCAGGATCGGATGGCTACACCTTC
CASSTSGSDGYTF
>TRBJ2-6|TRBV5-1|.
TGCGCCAGCAACCCAGGGACTGGGGCCAACGTCCTGACTTTC
CASNPGTGANVLTF
>TRBJ2-4|TRBV4-2|.
TGTGCCAGCAGCCAATTATCCAGGGTTGGGGAAAACATTCAGTACTTC
CASSQLSRVGENIQYF
>TRBJ1-5|TRBV19|TRBD1
TGTGCCAGTAGTACCTTGCGGGGGGGGACAGTGAGCAATCAGCCCCAGCATTTT
CASSTLRGGTVSNQPQHF
>TRBJ1-6|TRBV6-5|.
TGTGCCAGCAGTTACTCGACGGGACAAGTATCACCCCTCCACTTT
CASSYSTGQVSPLHF
>TRBJ1-1|TRBV7-9|.
TGTGCCAGCAGCTTAGATACTCCGGTAGCTTTCTTT
CASSLDTPVAFF
>TRBJ1-1|TRBV29-1|TRBD1
TGCAGCGTCTTGGGACAGCTGAACACTGAAGCTTTCTTT
CSVLGQLNTEAFF
>TRBJ2-7|TRBV2|.
TGTGCCAGCAGACAGGCGGACTACGAGCAGTACTTC
CASRQADYEQYF
>TRBJ1-5|TRBV29-1|TRBD1
TGCAGCGTGCAGGGGGCTGGTCAGCCCCAGCATTTT
CSVQGAGQPQHF